Listed below are T cell receptor beta chains from one sample, sequenced in a study of blood T cells in healthy people across ages. From the 5' RACE reads, TCRdb called clonotypes with MiXCR, one entry per CDR3 protein. The repertoire holds almost 550,000 distinct CDR3 sequences, with more than 20% as singletons. These data were also filed under a second study, of T cells of mothers and their children.

The sequenced sample consisted of blood. The receptors were gathered from a boy aged 5-17 years in good health. Each CDR3 is given with its conserved first and last residue. The D gene is left open where the match is weak.

j_call	v_call	d_call	cdr3_aa
TRBJ2-7	TRBV13	TRBD1	CASSHGDSDYEQYF
TRBJ2-5	TRBV6-2/TRBV6-3	TRBD1	CASGQENQETQYF
TRBJ1-6	TRBV12-3/TRBV12-4	NA	CASSPYPMPLHF
TRBJ2-2	TRBV12-3/TRBV12-4	TRBD2	CASSPTSGYTGELFF
TRBJ2-7	TRBV5-1	NA	CASSQPPGYYEQYF
TRBJ2-1	TRBV29-1	NA	CSVPGGEQFF
TRBJ1-1	TRBV7-2	TRBD1	CASSPQDRGREAFF
TRBJ1-1	TRBV20-1	NA	CSASRFLGNTEAFF
TRBJ1-1	TRBV15	NA	CATSNLAGEAFF
TRBJ1-1	TRBV29-1	NA	CSVDRSGVRTEAFF
TRBJ2-5	TRBV7-8	NA	CASSLDLRNRRETQYF
TRBJ2-7	TRBV7-9	NA	CASRDGRTYEQYF
TRBJ2-3	TRBV27	TRBD2	CASSLLMGGAQYF
TRBJ1-1	TRBV15	NA	CATSRRGDTEAFF
TRBJ2-3	TRBV5-5	NA	CASSAPSGQRNADTQYF
TRBJ2-7	TRBV9	NA	CASSADSYEQYF
TRBJ1-4	TRBV6-5	NA	CASSWQGLRGEKLFF
TRBJ2-3	TRBV28	NA	CASSPALTSTDTQYF